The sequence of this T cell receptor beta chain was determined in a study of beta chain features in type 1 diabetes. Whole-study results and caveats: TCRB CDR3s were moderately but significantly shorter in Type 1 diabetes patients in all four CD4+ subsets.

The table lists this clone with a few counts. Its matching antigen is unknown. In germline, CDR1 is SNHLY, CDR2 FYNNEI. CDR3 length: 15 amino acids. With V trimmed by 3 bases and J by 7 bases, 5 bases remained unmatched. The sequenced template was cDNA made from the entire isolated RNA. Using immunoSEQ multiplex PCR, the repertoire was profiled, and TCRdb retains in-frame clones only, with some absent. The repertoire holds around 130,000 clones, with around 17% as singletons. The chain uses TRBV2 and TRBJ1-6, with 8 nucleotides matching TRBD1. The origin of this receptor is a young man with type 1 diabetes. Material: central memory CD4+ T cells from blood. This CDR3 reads CASSERQGSNSPLHF. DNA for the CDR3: TGTGCCAGCAGTGAGAGACAGGGGTCGAATTCACCCCTCCACTTT.